This T cell receptor (beta chain) was obtained from a study of metastatic and nonmetastatic thyroid tumors. About the research overall: Thyroid patients, malignant and benign, had repertoires compared across blood and tumor or nodule tissue. Overall study findings and caveats: Within blood and tumor, benign nodules reportedly had significantly lower TCR beta diversity than malignant thyroid tumors did.

Per germline, CDR1 SNHLY and CDR2 FYNNEI. The CDR3 is made up of 15 amino acids. V lost 7 bases to trimming and J lost 0 bases, with 13 bases between them. Study processing details: A papillary thyroid cancer distant-metastasis classifier was built from CDR3 differences across clinicopathological groups. MiXCR reprocessed the PCR reads for TCRdb. The V and J calls, along with clone size, are taken from TCRdb and not from the paper's own processing. The sample yields some 90,000 clones, less than 10% seen once. There are a few counts of this clone. Antigen specificity is unknown. The entire patient cohort was treatment-naive prior to thyroid surgery.

The chain employs TRBV2 and TRBJ1-5; D ambiguous. The sequenced sample was blood. This TCR derives from a female donor with papillary thyroid cancer or a benign thyroid nodule (not recorded which). Some clones in this sample may be carry-over from other donors' samples. CDR3 protein: CASTLSEFSNQPQHF. CDR3 sequence (DNA): TGTGCCAGCACTCTAAGCGAGTTTAGCAATCAGCCCCAGCATTTT. Full variable domain (outside the CDR3, taken from reference TRBV2 and TRBJ1-5): EPEVTQTPSHQVTQMGQEVILRCVPISNHLYFYWYRQILGQKVEFLVSFYNNEISEKSEIFDDQFSVERPDGSNFTLKIRSTKLEDSAMYFCASTLSEFSNQPQHFGDGTRLSIL.